This entry lists 12 T cell receptor beta chains sequenced from one sample in a study of blood T cell repertoires in COVID-19 (dated by TCRdb to 2020 to 2021). The library was obtained by the immunoSEQ multiplex PCR assay. In TCRdb, the immuneACCESS table is reduced to in-frame sequences with V and J assigned. These tables do not hold every clone; where another copy was compared, an unresolved V gene accounts for under half, and the others remain unexplained. For this sample there are about 230,000 clones; 89% appear just once. Jointly, the top ten make up around 4% of the sample. Sequencing used PBMCs or T cells enriched from blood (not recorded which). The receptors were sampled from a young woman with acute COVID-19.

This chain joins TRBV19 and TRBJ1-5; D is uncertain. V lost 3 bases and J 4 bases, leaving 7 bases between the germline ends. The CDR3 spans 13 residues. Germline CDR1 and CDR2: LNHDA and SQIVND (reference sequence). CDR3 sequence reads: CASSIKSNQPQHF. The CDR3 region has the DNA TGTGCCAGTAGTATCAAGAGTAATCAGCCCCAGCATTTT.

This rearrangement joins TRBV7-6 to TRBJ2-2; D call uncertain. The CDR3 spans 15 residues. CDR1 SGHVS and CDR2 FNYEAQ come from the germline V gene. Trimming took off 2 bases at V and 0 bases at J, with 7 bases between the two ends. The CDR3 DNA sequence: TGTGCCAGCAGCTTATTCAGTTCGAACACCGGGGAGCTGTTTTTT. It codes for CASSLFSSNTGELFF.

The chain joins TRBV2 to TRBJ1-2; possible D gene TRBD1, 5 bases. This CDR3 is 12 amino acids long. The germline gives CDR1 SNHLY, CDR2 FYNNEI. Deletions cut 11 bases from V and 1 base from J, with 11 bases between. The CDR3 nucleotides are TGTGCCCAGCAAAGGGGTAACTATGGCTACACCTTC. Amino acids: CAQQRGNYGYTF.

This chain joins TRBV28 and TRBJ1-6; 7 bases align to TRBD1. Unmatched junction bases numbered 12, after V lost 8 bases and J lost 8 bases. Germline V gene sequence: CDR1 MDHEN, CDR2 SYDVKM. The CDR3 covers 15 residues. DNA of the CDR3: TGTGCCAGCGTACGAGGGGGCGCTTGGGATTCACCCCTCCACTTT. This encodes CASVRGGAWDSPLHF.

The chain is built from TRBV9 and TRBJ2-2, with a tentative D call TRBD2 (5 bases). The CDR3 contains 17 residues. The V gene lost 3 bases and the J gene lost 0 bases, with 15 bases spanning the gap. The germline V gene has CDR1 SGDLS and CDR2 YYNGEE. The CDR3 here is CASSARARGSNTGELFF. The CDR3 DNA follows: TGTGCCAGCAGCGCCCGTGCCCGGGGATCGAACACCGGGGAGCTGTTTTTT.

The rearrangement joins TRBV3-1 (or the pseudogene TRBV3-2) to TRBJ2-2; D unclear. V was trimmed by 2 bases and J by 0 bases, leaving 7 bases between them. The CDR3 spans 15 residues. Germline V gives CDR1 LGHDT, CDR2 YNNKEL (reference sequence). The CDR3 coding sequence is TGTGCCAGCAGCCAATGGCCGACGAACACCGGGGAGCTGTTTTTT. This gives the protein CASSQWPTNTGELFF.

This chain connects TRBV6-5 to TRBJ1-2, with unresolved D. Trimming took 5 bases from V and 1 from J, leaving 11 bases between them. CDR1 MNHEY and CDR2 SVGAGI come from the germline V gene. The CDR3 length is 14 residues. CDR3 loop: CASSPFGGNYGYTF. CDR3 in DNA: TGTGCCAGCAGTCCCTTCGGTGGTAACTATGGCTACACCTTC.

The V gene is TRBV7-8, the J gene TRBJ1-2; D gene uncertain. Trimming shortened V by 4 bases and J by 3 bases, and 3 bases separated the two germline ends. Germline assignment: CDR1 SGHVS and CDR2 FQNEAQ. The CDR3 has 11 residues. The CDR3 nucleotides are TGTGCCAGCAGCTCTGACTATGGCTACACCTTC. This codes for CASSSDYGYTF.

The V call is TRBV4-1, the J call TRBJ1-1; TRBD1 aligns across 11 bases. CDR3 length: 16 residues. After removal of 3 bases from V and 5 bases from J, the junction contained 8 bases not matched to a gene. Germline loops: CDR1 MGHRA, CDR2 YSYEKL. The CDR3 coding sequence is TGCGCCAGCAGCCAGGTGGACAGGGGGCCTAGGACTGAAGCTTTCTTT. The encoded protein is CASSQVDRGPRTEAFF.

This clone turned up a few times. The V call is TRBV3-1 (or the pseudogene TRBV3-2), the J call TRBJ2-7; no clear D gene. CDR1 LGHDT and CDR2 YNNKEL come from the germline V gene (reference sequence). V shed 2 bases and J shed 3 bases, with 14 bases lying between them. The CDR3 spans 15 residues. The CDR3 protein is CASSQRRPTGYEQYF. DNA for the CDR3: TGTGCCAGCAGCCAAAGGCGCCCGACGGGCTACGAGCAGTACTTC.

The CDR3 sequence: CASSRTGNNSPLHF. CDR3 bases: TGTGCCAGCAGCCGGACAGGGAATAATTCACCCCTCCACTTT. This chain connects TRBV11-1 to TRBJ1-6; 8 bases agree with TRBD1. V was pared by 5 bases and J by 5 bases, with 2 bases of the junction left unmatched. This CDR3 is built from 14 residues. CDR1 and CDR2 from the germline V gene are SGHAT and FQDESV (reference sequence).

The rearrangement links TRBV7-2 to TRBJ2-2; D not resolved. The germline V and J ends were trimmed by 3 bases and 1 base, with 6 bases remaining between them. CDR1 and CDR2 from the germline V gene are SGHTA and FQGNSA. CDR3 length equals 14 residues. The CDR3 here is CASSFVRNTGELFF. CDR3 in DNA: TGTGCCAGCAGCTTCGTTCGGAACACCGGGGAGCTGTTTTTT.